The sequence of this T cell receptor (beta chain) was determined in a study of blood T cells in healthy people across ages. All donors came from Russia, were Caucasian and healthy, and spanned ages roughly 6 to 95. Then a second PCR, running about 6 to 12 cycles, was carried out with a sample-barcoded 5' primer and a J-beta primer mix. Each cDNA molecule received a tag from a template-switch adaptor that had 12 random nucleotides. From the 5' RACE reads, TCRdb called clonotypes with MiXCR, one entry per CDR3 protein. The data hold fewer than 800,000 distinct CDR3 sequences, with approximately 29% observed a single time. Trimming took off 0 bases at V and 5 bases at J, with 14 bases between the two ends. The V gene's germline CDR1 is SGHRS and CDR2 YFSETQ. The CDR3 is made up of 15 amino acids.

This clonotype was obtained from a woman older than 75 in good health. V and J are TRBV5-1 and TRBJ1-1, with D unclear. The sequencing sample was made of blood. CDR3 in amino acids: CASSLAQMAGTEAFF. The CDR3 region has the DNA TGCGCCAGCAGCTTGGCCCAGATGGCGGGAACTGAAGCTTTCTTT.